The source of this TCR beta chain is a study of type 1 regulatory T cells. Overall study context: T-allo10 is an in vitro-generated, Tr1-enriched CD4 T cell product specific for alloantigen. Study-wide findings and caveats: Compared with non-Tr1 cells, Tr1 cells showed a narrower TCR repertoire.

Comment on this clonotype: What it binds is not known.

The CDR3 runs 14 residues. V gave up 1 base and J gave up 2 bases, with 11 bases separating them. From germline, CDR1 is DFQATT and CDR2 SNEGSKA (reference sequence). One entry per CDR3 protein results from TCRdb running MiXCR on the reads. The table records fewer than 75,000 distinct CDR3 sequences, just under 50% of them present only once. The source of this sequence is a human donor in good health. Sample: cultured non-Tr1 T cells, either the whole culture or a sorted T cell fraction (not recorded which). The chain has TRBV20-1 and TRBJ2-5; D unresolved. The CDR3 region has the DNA TGCAGTGCTAGAGCGTCAGAGGCACAAGAGACCCAGTACTTC. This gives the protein CSARASEAQETQYF.